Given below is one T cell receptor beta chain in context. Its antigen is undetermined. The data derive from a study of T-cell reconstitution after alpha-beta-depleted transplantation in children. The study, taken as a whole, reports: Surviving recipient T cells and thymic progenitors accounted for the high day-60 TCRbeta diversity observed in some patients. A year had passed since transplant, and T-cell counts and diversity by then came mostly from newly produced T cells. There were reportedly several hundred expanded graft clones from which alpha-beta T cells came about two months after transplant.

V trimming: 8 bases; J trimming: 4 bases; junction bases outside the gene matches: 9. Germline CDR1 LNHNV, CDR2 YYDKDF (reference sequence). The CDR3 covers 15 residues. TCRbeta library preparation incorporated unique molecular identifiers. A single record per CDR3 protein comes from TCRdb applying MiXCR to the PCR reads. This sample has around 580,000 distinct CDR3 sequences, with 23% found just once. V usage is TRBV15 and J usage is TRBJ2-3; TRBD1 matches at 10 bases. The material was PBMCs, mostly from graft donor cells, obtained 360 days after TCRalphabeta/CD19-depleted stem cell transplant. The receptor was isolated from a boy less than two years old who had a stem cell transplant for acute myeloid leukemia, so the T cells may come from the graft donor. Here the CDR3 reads CATSPGTGAPDTQYF. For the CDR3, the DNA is TGTGCCACCTCTCCCGGGACAGGGGCCCCAGATACGCAGTATTTT. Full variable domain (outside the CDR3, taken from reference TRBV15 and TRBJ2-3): DAMVIQNPRYQVTQFGKPVTLSCSQTLNHNVMYWYQQKSSQAPKLLFHYYDKDFNNEADTPDNFQSRRPNTSFCFLDIRSPGLGDTAMYLCATSPGTGAPDTQYFGPGTRLTVL.